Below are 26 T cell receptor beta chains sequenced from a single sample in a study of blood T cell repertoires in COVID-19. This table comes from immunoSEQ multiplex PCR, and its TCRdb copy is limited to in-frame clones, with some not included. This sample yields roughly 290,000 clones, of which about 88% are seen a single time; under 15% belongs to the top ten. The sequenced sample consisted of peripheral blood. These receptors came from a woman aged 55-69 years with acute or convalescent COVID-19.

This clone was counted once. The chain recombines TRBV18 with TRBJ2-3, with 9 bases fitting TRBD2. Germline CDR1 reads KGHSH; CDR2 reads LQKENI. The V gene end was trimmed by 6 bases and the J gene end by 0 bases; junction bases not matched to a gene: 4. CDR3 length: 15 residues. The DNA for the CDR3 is TGTGCCAGCTCCCAAACTAGCGGGAGCACAGATACGCAGTATTTT. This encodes CASSQTSGSTDTQYF.

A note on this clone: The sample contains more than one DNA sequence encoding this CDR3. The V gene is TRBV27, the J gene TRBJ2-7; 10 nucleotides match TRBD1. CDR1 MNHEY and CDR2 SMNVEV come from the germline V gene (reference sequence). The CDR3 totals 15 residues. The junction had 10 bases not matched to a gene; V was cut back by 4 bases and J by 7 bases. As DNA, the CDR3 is TGTGCCAGCAGTTCCCCCGGGACAGGGGTGGAAGAGCAGTACTTC. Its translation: CASSSPGTGVEEQYF.

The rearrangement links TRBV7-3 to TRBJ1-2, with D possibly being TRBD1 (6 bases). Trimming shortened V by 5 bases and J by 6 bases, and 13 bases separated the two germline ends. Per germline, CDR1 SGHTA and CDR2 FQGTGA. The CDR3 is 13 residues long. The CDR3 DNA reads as TGTGCCAGCAGCCTACAGGGTACGGATGGCTACACCTTC. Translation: CASSLQGTDGYTF.

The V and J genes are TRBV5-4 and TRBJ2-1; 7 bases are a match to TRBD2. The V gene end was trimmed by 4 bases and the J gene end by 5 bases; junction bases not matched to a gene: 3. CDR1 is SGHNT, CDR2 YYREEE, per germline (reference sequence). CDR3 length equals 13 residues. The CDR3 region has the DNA TGTGCCAGCAGCACGGGAGGTAACAATGAGCAGTTCTTC. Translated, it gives CASSTGGNNEQFF.

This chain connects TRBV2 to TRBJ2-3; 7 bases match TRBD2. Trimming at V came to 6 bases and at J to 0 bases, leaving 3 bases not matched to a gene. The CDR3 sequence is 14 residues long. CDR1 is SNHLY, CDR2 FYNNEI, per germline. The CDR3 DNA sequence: TGTGCCAGCAGAAGCGGGGCGAGCACAGATACGCAGTATTTT. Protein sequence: CASRSGASTDTQYF. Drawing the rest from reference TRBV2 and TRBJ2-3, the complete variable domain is EPEVTQTPSHQVTQMGQEVILRCVPISNHLYFYWYRQILGQKVEFLVSFYNNEISEKSEIFDDQFSVERPDGSNFTLKIRSTKLEDSAMYFCASRSGASTDTQYFGPGTRLTVL.

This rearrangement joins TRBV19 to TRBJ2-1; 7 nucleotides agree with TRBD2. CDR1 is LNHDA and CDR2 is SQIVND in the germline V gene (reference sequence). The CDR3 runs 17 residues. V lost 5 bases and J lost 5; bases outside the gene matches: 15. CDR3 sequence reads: CASSGRWGGGIDNEQFF. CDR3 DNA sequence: TGTGCCAGTAGTGGGCGATGGGGGGGAGGAATCGACAATGAGCAGTTCTTC.

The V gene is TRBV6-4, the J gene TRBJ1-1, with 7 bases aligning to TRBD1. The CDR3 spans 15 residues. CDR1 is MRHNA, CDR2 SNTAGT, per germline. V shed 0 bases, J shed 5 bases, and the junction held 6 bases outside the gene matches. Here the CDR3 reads CASSDSRTGETEAFF. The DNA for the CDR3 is TGTGCCAGCAGTGACTCTAGGACAGGAGAAACTGAAGCTTTCTTT.

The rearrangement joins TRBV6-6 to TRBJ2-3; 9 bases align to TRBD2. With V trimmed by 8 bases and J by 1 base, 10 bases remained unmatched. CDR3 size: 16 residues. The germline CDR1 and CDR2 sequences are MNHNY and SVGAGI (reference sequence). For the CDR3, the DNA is TGTGCCAGCTGCGGAATGGAGCGGGAGGGCACAGATACGCAGTATTTT. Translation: CASCGMEREGTDTQYF.

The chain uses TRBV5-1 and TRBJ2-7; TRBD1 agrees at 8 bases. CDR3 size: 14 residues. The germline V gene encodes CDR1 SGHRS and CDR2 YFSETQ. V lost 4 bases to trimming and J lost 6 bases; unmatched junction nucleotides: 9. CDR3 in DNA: TGCGCCAGCAGCCCGGGACAGGTTCGCATCGAGCAGTACTTC. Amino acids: CASSPGQVRIEQYF.

The CDR3 reads CASTGLAALETQYF. CDR3 DNA: TGTGCCAGTACGGGACTAGCAGCCCTCGAGACCCAGTACTTC. The chain couples TRBV28 to TRBJ2-5; 9 positions match TRBD2. The CDR3 is made up of 14 amino acids. V shed 9 bases and J 5 bases; nucleotides not matched to a gene: 10. Germline CDR1 MDHEN, CDR2 SYDVKM.

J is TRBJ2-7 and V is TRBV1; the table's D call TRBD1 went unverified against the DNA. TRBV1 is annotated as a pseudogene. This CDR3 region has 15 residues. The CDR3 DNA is TGCACCAGCCTCCTCTCCGGGACAGGGAACTACGAGCAGTACTTC. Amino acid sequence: CTSLLSGTGNYEQYF.

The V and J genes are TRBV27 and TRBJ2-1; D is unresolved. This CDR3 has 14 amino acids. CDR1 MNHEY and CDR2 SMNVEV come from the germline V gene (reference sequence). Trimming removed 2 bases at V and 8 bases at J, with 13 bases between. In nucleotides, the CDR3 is TGTGCCAGCAGTTTACCCTCAGTCCCGCATGAGCAGTTCTTC. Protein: CASSLPSVPHEQFF.

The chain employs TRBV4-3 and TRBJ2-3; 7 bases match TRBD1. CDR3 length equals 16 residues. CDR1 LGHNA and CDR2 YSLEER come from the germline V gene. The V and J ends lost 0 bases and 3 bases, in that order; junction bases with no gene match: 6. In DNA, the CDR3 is TGCGCCAGCAGCCAAGATCTAGCCAGGGGGACAGATACGCAGTATTTT. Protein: CASSQDLARGTDTQYF.

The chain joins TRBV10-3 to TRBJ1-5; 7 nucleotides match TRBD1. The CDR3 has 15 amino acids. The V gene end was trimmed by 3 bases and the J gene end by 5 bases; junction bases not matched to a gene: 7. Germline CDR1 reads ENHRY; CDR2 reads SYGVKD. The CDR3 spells CAISDLDRVHQPQHF. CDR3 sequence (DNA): TGTGCCATCAGTGACCTCGACAGGGTCCATCAGCCCCAGCATTTT.

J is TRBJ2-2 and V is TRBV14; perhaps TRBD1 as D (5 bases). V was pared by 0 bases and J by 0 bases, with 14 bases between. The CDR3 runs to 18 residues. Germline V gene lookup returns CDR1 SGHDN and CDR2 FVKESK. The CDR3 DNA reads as TGTGCCAGCAGCCAAGATTCGACAGTTTATACGAACACCGGGGAGCTGTTTTTT. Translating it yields CASSQDSTVYTNTGELFF. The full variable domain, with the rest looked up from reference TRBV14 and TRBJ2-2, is EAGVTQFPSHSVIEKGQTVTLRCDPISGHDNLYWYRRVMGKEIKFLLHFVKESKQDESGMPNNRFLAERTGGTYSTLKVQPAELEDSGVYFCASSQDSTVYTNTGELFFGEGSRLTVL.

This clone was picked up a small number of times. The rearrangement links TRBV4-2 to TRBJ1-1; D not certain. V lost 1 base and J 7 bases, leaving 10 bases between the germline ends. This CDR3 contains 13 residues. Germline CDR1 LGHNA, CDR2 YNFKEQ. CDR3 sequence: CASSQVGGLEAFF. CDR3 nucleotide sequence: TGTGCCAGCAGCCAAGTGGGAGGACTTGAAGCTTTCTTT.

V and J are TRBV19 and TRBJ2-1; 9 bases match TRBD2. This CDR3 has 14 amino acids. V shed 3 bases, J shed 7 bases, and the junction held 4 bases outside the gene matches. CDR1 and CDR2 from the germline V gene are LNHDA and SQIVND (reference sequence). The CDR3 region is CASSIEAGGNEQFF. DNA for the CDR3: TGTGCCAGTAGTATCGAAGCGGGAGGAAATGAGCAGTTCTTC.

Here the CDR3 DNA reads TGCGCCAGCAGCTCGGACAGTCCGTCTGGCTACACCTTC. Its protein product is CASSSDSPSGYTF. V and J are TRBV5-1 and TRBJ1-2, with D perhaps TRBD1 (6 bases). CDR3 length: 13 amino acids. Trimming removed 3 bases at V and 7 bases at J, with 13 bases between. Germline V gene sequence: CDR1 SGHRS, CDR2 YFSETQ.

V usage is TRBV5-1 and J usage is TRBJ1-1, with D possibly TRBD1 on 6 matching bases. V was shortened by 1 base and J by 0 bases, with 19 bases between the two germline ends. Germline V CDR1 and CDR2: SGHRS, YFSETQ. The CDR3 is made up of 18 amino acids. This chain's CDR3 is CASSLLAPGVAVNTEAFF. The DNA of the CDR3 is TGCGCCAGCAGCTTGCTGGCCCCAGGGGTAGCCGTGAACACTGAAGCTTTCTTT.

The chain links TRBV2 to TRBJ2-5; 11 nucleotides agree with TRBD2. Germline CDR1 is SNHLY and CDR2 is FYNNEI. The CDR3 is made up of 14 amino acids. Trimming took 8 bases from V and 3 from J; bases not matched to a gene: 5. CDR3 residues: CASHPLAGEETQYF. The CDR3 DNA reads TGTGCCAGCCACCCACTAGCGGGGGAAGAGACCCAGTACTTC.

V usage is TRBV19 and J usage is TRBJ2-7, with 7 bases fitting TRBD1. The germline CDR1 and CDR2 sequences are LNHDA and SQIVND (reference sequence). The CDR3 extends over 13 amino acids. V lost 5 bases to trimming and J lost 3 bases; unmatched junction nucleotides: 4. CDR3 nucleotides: TGTGCCAGTAGTGTCCGGGACAGCTACGAGCAGTACTTC. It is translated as CASSVRDSYEQYF.

Here the CDR3 DNA reads TGCGCCAGCAGGGTTGCAGGGGGATCGAGCTATGGCTACACCTTC. As protein: CASRVAGGSSYGYTF. The chain joins TRBV5-1 to TRBJ1-2, with 7 positions matching TRBD1. Per the germline V gene, CDR1 is SGHRS and CDR2 is YFSETQ. This CDR3 has 15 residues. V was pared by 5 bases and J by 4 bases, with 11 bases of the junction left unmatched.

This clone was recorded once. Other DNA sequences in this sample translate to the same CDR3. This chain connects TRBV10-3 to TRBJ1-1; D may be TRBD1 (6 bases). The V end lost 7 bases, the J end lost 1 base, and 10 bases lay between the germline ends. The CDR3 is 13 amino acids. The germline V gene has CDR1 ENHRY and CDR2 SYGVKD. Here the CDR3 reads CAITQGGNTEAFF. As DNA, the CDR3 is TGTGCCATCACACAGGGTGGGAACACTGAAGCTTTCTTT.

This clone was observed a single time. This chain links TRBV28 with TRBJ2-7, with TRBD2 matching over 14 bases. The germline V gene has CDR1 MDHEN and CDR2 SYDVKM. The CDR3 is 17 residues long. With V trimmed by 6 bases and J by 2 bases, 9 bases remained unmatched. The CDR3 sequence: CASRGLAGAPLTYEQYF. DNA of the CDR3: TGTGCCAGCAGGGGACTAGCGGGAGCTCCACTCACCTACGAGCAGTACTTC.

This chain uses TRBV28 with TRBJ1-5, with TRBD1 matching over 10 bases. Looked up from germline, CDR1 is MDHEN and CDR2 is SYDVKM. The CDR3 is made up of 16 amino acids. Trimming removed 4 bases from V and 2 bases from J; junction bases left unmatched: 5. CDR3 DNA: TGTGCCAGCAGTTCATGGACAGGGGGGGGCAATCAGCCCCAGCATTTT. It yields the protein CASSSWTGGGNQPQHF.

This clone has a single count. The DNA of the CDR3 is TGTGCCAGCAGCGTCGGGAGTGTCGGAGTCTATGGCTACACCTTC. This encodes CASSVGSVGVYGYTF. This chain connects TRBV9 to TRBJ1-2; no reliable D call. CDR1 SGDLS and CDR2 YYNGEE come from the germline V gene. The CDR3 is 15 residues long. Trimming shortened V by 2 bases and J by 4 bases, and 15 bases separated the two germline ends.